The source of this TCR beta chain is a study of blood T cell repertoires in COVID-19. At the level of the study: Samples taken during acute and convalescent COVID-19 were collected in the United States, Italy and Spain. The analysed material was cDNA or gDNA that came from T cells, B-cell-depleted T cells, or PBMCs.

The authors' processing: Reference gene primer amplification gave estimated nucleated cell counts. TCRdb keeps only in-frame clones here, not all; method: immunoSEQ multiplex PCR. V and J calls and clone size are copied from that table; D and trimming were computed from the DNA. This sample carries about 91,000 clones, approximately 90% of them seen once, and the ten largest clones take about 5%. The germline V gene encodes CDR1 MGHDK and CDR2 SYGVNS. The CDR3 contains 16 residues. V lost 5 bases, J lost 0 bases, and 14 bases lay in between. Sequences were obtained from peripheral blood. The V and J genes are TRBV25-1 and TRBJ2-1; unclear D gene. This receptor was obtained from a woman older than 75 with active COVID-19. CDR3 region: CASSSLKASSYNEQFF. The CDR3, as DNA: TGTGCCAGCAGTAGTTTAAAGGCTAGCTCCTACAATGAGCAGTTCTTC.